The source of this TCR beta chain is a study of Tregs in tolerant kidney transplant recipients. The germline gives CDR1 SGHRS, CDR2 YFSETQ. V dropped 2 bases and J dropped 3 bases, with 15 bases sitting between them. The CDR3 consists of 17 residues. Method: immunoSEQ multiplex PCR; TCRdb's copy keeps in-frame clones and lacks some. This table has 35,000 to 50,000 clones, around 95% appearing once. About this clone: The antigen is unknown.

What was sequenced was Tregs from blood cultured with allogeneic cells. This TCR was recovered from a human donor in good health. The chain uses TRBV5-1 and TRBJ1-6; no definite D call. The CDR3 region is CASSFGSTGNYNSPLHF. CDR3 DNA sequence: TGCGCCAGCAGCTTCGGTTCGACCGGGAACTATAATTCACCCCTCCACTTT.